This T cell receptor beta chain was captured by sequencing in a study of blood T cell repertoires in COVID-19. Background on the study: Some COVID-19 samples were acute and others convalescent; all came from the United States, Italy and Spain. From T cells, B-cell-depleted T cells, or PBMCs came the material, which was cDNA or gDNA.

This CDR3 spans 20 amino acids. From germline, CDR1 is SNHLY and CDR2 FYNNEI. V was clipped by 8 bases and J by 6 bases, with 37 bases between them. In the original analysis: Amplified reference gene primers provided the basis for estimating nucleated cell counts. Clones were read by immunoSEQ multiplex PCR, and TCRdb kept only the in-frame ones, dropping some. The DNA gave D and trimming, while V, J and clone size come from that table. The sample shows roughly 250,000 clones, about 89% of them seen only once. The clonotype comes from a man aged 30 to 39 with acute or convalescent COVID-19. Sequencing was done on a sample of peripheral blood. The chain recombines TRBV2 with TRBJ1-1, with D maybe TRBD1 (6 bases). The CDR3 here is CASGIRPFLDRQGLTAEAFF. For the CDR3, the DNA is TGTGCCAGCGGCATCCGACCTTTTCTCGACAGGCAAGGACTGACGGCTGAAGCTTTCTTT.